This T cell receptor (beta chain) was identified during a study of blood T cell repertoires in COVID-19. Overall study context: COVID-19 samples collected from the United States, Italy and Spain covered acute and convalescent phases. Sources were T cells, B-cell-depleted T cells, or PBMCs; the material itself was cDNA or gDNA.

In the original processing: Counts of nucleated cells, estimated from reference gene primer amplification, were obtained. The table came from immunoSEQ multiplex PCR; TCRdb's copy has only in-frame clones and leaves some out. V and J calls and clone size are as listed in that table; D and trimming were resolved from the DNA. The profile shows some 350,000 clones, around four fifths of them singletons. CDR1 is SGDLS, CDR2 YYNGEE, per germline. The V segment lost 4 bases and the J segment 6 bases; nucleotides outside the gene matches: 6. The CDR3 covers 14 residues. The clonotype comes from a man aged 30 to 45 with active or convalescent COVID-19. V gene TRBV9 combines with J gene TRBJ2-3; 9 bases fit TRBD1. What was sequenced was peripheral blood. CDR3 sequence: CASSLQGAGDTQYF. CDR3 bases: TGTGCCAGCAGCCTACAGGGGGCCGGGGATACGCAGTATTTT.